These 14 T cell receptor beta chains were all obtained from the same sample, sequenced in a study of shared clonotypes between healthy human individuals. Naive CD8 isolation took CD45RO-negative cells positively selected for CCR7 and excluded terminally differentiated effector memory CD45RA+ cells. Profiling relied on immunoSEQ multiplex PCR, and the TCRdb table lists in-frame clones only, not all of them. Of 450,000 to 700,000 clones detected, over 95% appear once; the ten largest clones hold over 0.09%. Sequenced material: naive CD8+ T cells sorted from blood. The receptors derive from a woman in her twenties or thirties in good health.

This chain uses TRBV27 with TRBJ2-7; 8 bases agree with TRBD2. V gave up 5 bases and J gave up 2 bases; unmatched junction bases: 5. The CDR3 loop spans 14 amino acids. Per germline, CDR1 MNHEY and CDR2 SMNVEV (reference sequence). CDR3 sequence: CASSPRTSPYEQYF. The CDR3 DNA sequence: TGTGCCAGCAGTCCAAGGACTAGCCCCTACGAGCAGTACTTC.

The chain couples TRBV19 to TRBJ2-2; D gene unclear. This CDR3 is built from 14 residues. V lost 3 bases and J lost 1, with 6 bases in between. Germline V CDR1 and CDR2: LNHDA, SQIVND (reference sequence). The CDR3 sequence: CASSMAENTGELFF. The CDR3 DNA sequence: TGTGCCAGTAGTATGGCAGAGAACACCGGGGAGCTGTTTTTT.

This clone appeared a single time. The chain is built from TRBV19 and TRBJ1-2; tentatively, D is TRBD1 (5 bases). Trimming removed 7 bases at V and 7 bases at J, with 19 bases between. The CDR3 sequence is 14 residues long. Looked up from germline, CDR1 is LNHDA and CDR2 is SQIVND (reference sequence). CDR3 sequence reads: CASTGDGAGGGYTF. CDR3 DNA: TGTGCCAGTACTGGGGACGGGGCGGGAGGTGGCTACACCTTC.

The rearrangement uses TRBV4-1 and TRBJ2-2; the match to TRBD2 covers 7 bases. This CDR3 is built from 16 residues. V shed 1 base and J 3 bases; nucleotides not matched to a gene: 5. The germline gives CDR1 MGHRA, CDR2 YSYEKL. CDR3 sequence: CASSQGLAVYTGELFF. DNA of the CDR3: TGCGCCAGCAGCCAAGGTCTAGCGGTATACACCGGGGAGCTGTTTTTT.

The chain uses TRBV7-6 and TRBJ2-7; D ambiguous. V was trimmed by 2 bases and J by 7 bases, leaving 9 bases between them. Germline V gives CDR1 SGHVS, CDR2 FNYEAQ. This CDR3 region has 12 residues. The CDR3 bases are TGTGCCAGCAGCTTAATTGGCCGGGAGCAGTACTTC. Residues: CASSLIGREQYF.

The chain joins TRBV7-9 to TRBJ2-1, with TRBD2 identical over 8 bases. The CDR3 loop spans 16 amino acids. The trim removed 5 bases at V and 8 bases at J, leaving 14 bases unmatched. CDR1 SEHNR and CDR2 FQNEAQ come from the germline V gene (reference sequence). This CDR3 is CASSPHTGTSPDEQFF. CDR3 bases: TGTGCCAGCAGCCCGCACACCGGGACTAGTCCCGATGAGCAGTTCTTC.

The CDR3 DNA reads TGCGCCAGCAGTGAGGGGACTAGCGTCGGGGAGCTGTTTTTT. It yields the protein CASSEGTSVGELFF. This sequence joins TRBV10-1 and TRBJ2-2; 10 bases line up with TRBD2. V dropped 2 bases and J dropped 7; count of bases not matched to a gene: 1. This CDR3 is built from 14 residues. Germline CDR1 is WNHNN and CDR2 is SYGVQD (reference sequence).

The chain uses TRBV19 and TRBJ1-2, with D possibly being TRBD1 (5 bases). CDR3 length: 13 residues. Deletions cut 9 bases from V and 0 bases from J, with 11 bases between. Germline V CDR1 and CDR2: LNHDA, SQIVND (reference sequence). CDR3 in amino acids: CASRDGTNYGYTF. The CDR3 nucleotides read TGTGCCAGCCGGGACGGAACTAACTATGGCTACACCTTC.

The chain combines TRBV6-6 with TRBJ1-1; D gene unclear. Trimming removed 2 bases from V and 3 bases from J, with 13 bases in between. Germline CDR1 and CDR2: MNHNY and SVGAGI (reference sequence). The CDR3 runs 15 residues. CDR3 in amino acids: CASSYGRPGYTEAFF. As DNA, the CDR3 is TGTGCCAGCAGTTACGGCCGCCCGGGCTACACTGAAGCTTTCTTT.

The V and J genes are TRBV13 and TRBJ2-3; 8 nucleotides line up with TRBD2. CDR3 length: 15 amino acids. The J segment lost 0 bases and the V segment lost 5 bases, leaving 4 bases of the junction unmatched. CDR1 PRHDT and CDR2 FYEKMQ come from the germline V gene (reference sequence). The CDR3 is CASSPGTRSTDTQYF. CDR3 sequence (DNA): TGTGCCAGCAGCCCCGGGACTAGAAGCACAGATACGCAGTATTTT.

The gene calls are TRBV19 and TRBJ2-1, with TRBD2 matching 12 bases. The CDR3 runs to 17 residues. Germline CDR1 and CDR2: LNHDA and SQIVND (reference sequence). J lost 3 bases, V lost 6 bases, and 9 bases had no gene match. CDR3 sequence: CASSQSSGRVLYNEQFF. DNA for the CDR3: TGTGCCAGTAGCCAGTCTAGCGGGAGGGTTCTCTACAATGAGCAGTTCTTC.

This sequence joins TRBV21-1 and TRBJ1-3; TRBD1, the table's D call, was not compared with the DNA. TRBV21-1 is classified as a pseudogene. The CDR3 runs 18 residues. The CDR3 loop reads CASSKSLVDRAGGNTIYF. CDR3 nucleotides: TGTGCCAGCAGCAAATCATTGGTGGACAGGGCGGGAGGAAACACCATATATTTT.

This chain links TRBV6-6 with TRBJ1-3; D gene unclear. CDR1 is MNHNY and CDR2 is SVGAGI in the germline V gene (reference sequence). Trimming stripped 4 bases from V and 0 bases from J, with 7 bases between. The CDR3 sequence is 14 residues long. CDR3 residues: CASSFLSSGNTIYF. CDR3 DNA sequence: TGTGCCAGCAGTTTCCTATCCTCTGGAAACACCATATATTTT.

The chain combines TRBV11-3 with TRBJ2-3; the D gene is possibly TRBD2 (7 bases). The CDR3 spans 16 residues. Germline V gene lookup returns CDR1 SGHNT and CDR2 YENEEA. The V end was cut by 3 bases, the J end by 4 bases, with 17 bases between. The CDR3 sequence: CASSFGGGRGSDTQYF. In DNA, the CDR3 is TGTGCCAGCAGCTTTGGCGGGGGCCGGGGGTCAGATACGCAGTATTTT.